The 3 T cell receptor beta chains below were found in one sample sequenced in a study of cytomegalovirus exposure and HLA in healthy donors. The primer mix had 60 Vbeta and 13 Jbeta primers. This table comes from immunoSEQ multiplex PCR, and its TCRdb copy is limited to in-frame clones, with some not included. The sample lists about 140,000 clones; over 60% were seen once. The sample was PBMCs. The receptors stem from a male donor in good health and CMV-seronegative.

V and J are TRBV2 and TRBJ1-1; D remains ambiguous. Trimming took off 5 bases at V and 4 bases at J, with 11 bases between the two ends. The germline V gene encodes CDR1 SNHLY and CDR2 FYNNEI. The CDR3 totals 13 residues. CDR3 loop: CASSPGSLTEAFF. CDR3 nucleotide sequence: TGTGCCAGCAGTCCCGGGAGTCTCACTGAAGCTTTCTTT.

Turning to this clone: Other DNA sequences in the sample encode the same CDR3. The chain recombines TRBV5-1 with TRBJ1-1; tentative D call: TRBD1 (6 bases). V was clipped by 0 bases and J by 5 bases, with 14 bases between them. The V gene's germline CDR1 is SGHRS and CDR2 YFSETQ. CDR3 length equals 15 residues. CDR3 loop: CASSLVGRGDTEAFF. The CDR3, as DNA: TGCGCCAGCAGCTTGGTCGGCAGGGGAGATACTGAAGCTTTCTTT.

The rearrangement uses TRBV5-1 and TRBJ1-1; possibly TRBD1 for D (5 bases). Germline CDR1 and CDR2: SGHRS and YFSETQ. Trimming stripped 0 bases from V and 11 bases from J, with 14 bases between. The CDR3 loop spans 13 amino acids. The CDR3 bases are TGCGCCAGCAGCTTGGAAGCGGGGACTTTGGCTTTCTTT. This gives the protein CASSLEAGTLAFF.